This entry lists 18 T cell receptor beta chains sequenced from one sample in a study of blood T cell repertoires in COVID-19. Profiling relied on immunoSEQ multiplex PCR, and the TCRdb table lists in-frame clones only, not all of them. In the table there are 300,000 to 350,000 clones, 88% of which are singletons. Material for sequencing was PBMCs or T cells enriched from blood (not recorded which). The receptor set was obtained from a man in his thirties or forties who had recovered from COVID-19.

The V and J genes are TRBV5-1 and TRBJ1-1; a possible D gene is TRBD1 (6 bases). V gave up 3 bases and J gave up 0 bases, with 12 bases separating them. The CDR3 covers 15 residues. Germline CDR1 is SGHRS and CDR2 is YFSETQ. The CDR3 DNA reads as TGCGCCAGCAGCTCCAGGGGTGGAATGAACACTGAAGCTTTCTTT. Translation: CASSSRGGMNTEAFF.

This clone occurred once. The J gene is TRBJ1-5, the V gene TRBV3-1 (or the pseudogene TRBV3-2), with 7 bases identical to TRBD1. Germline loops: CDR1 LGHDT, CDR2 YNNKEL (reference sequence). The CDR3 totals 15 residues. The ends lost 4 bases at V and 7 bases at J; junction bases unmatched: 10. DNA for the CDR3: TGTGCCAGCAGCCCCGTGACAGGGTCTGGGCAGCCCCAGCATTTT. Its translation: CASSPVTGSGQPQHF.

The J gene is TRBJ2-3, the V gene TRBV7-8, with TRBD2 matching over 11 bases. V was clipped by 1 base and J by 6 bases; unmatched bases: 9. Germline CDR1 is SGHVS and CDR2 is FQNEAQ. CDR3 length equals 17 residues. CDR3: CASSLVPSGGNRDTQYF. CDR3 in DNA: TGTGCCAGCAGCTTAGTTCCTAGCGGGGGGAATCGCGATACGCAGTATTTT.

The genes are TRBV6-2 or TRBV6-3 and TRBJ2-3; 7 bases are shared with TRBD2. V trimming: 4 bases; J trimming: 2 bases; junction bases outside the gene matches: 6. CDR3 size: 15 residues. Germline V gene sequence: CDR1 MNHEY, CDR2 SVGEGT. CDR3 coding DNA: TGTGCCAGCAGTTCTGTAGCGGGCCCCACAGATACGCAGTATTTT. Residues: CASSSVAGPTDTQYF.

The CDR3 loop reads CASSQPLAGGNYGYTF. The CDR3 DNA follows: TGTGCCAGCAGTCAACCCCTAGCAGGGGGCAACTATGGCTACACCTTC. The V call is TRBV6-6, the J call TRBJ1-2; TRBD1 matches 8 bases. Per the germline V gene, CDR1 is MNHNY and CDR2 is SVGAGI (reference sequence). V dropped 5 bases and J dropped 2; count of bases not matched to a gene: 10. CDR3 length: 16 residues.

V is TRBV2 and J is TRBJ2-3; D gene uncertain. Trimming left V 2 bases short and J 8 bases short, with 5 bases between. CDR3 length equals 11 residues. Germline V CDR1 and CDR2: SNHLY, FYNNEI. DNA for the CDR3: TGTGCCAGCAGTGAATTTATTACGCAGTATTTT. Its protein is CASSEFITQYF.

The chain joins TRBV20-1 to TRBJ1-4; 10 bases align to TRBD1. Trimming at V came to 3 bases and at J to 8 bases, leaving 6 bases not matched to a gene. The CDR3 has 14 amino acids. Germline assignment: CDR1 DFQATT and CDR2 SNEGSKA (reference sequence). The CDR3: CSASDRGLGEKLFF. DNA of the CDR3: TGCAGTGCTAGTGACAGGGGGCTGGGGGAAAAACTGTTTTTT.

The chain is built from TRBV9 and TRBJ1-5; TRBD1 matches 7 bases. The germline V gene has CDR1 SGDLS and CDR2 YYNGEE. The CDR3 loop spans 15 amino acids. The V gene end was trimmed by 3 bases and the J gene end by 3 bases; junction bases not matched to a gene: 6. The CDR3 coding sequence is TGTGCCAGCAGCGCATCCGGGACAGACAATCAGCCCCAGCATTTT. Translated, it gives CASSASGTDNQPQHF.

In this sample, this clone turned up once. Since no conserved phenylalanine or tryptophan closes the CDR3, a read error is the likely cause. The limits of the CDR3 on the DNA are not certain, so only TCRdb's listed CDR3 is given. V gene TRBV5-6 combines with J gene TRBJ2-3; the table's D gene call, TRBD2, was not cross checked with the DNA. Germline CDR1 is SGHDT and CDR2 is YYEEEE. The CDR3 spans 12 residues, counting both ends. The CDR3 spells CASSLNRGGSSI.

The chain employs TRBV28 and TRBJ2-5; D not resolved. V was shortened by 10 bases and J by 5 bases, with 8 bases between the two germline ends. The germline gives CDR1 MDHEN, CDR2 SYDVKM. The length of the CDR3 is 10 residues. The CDR3 spells CATLAETQYF. In DNA form, the CDR3 reads TGTGCCACCTTAGCCGAGACCCAGTACTTC. The entire variable domain, with the rest obtained from reference TRBV28 and TRBJ2-5, is as follows: DVKVTQSSRYLVKRTGEKVFLECVQDMDHENMFWYRQDPGLGLRLIYFSYDVKMKEKGDIPEGYSVSREKKERFSLILESASTNQTSMYLCATLAETQYFGPGTRLLVL.

This clone appeared a few times. The J gene is TRBJ1-2, the V gene TRBV5-1; 9 bases align to TRBD1. The CDR3 is made up of 16 amino acids. CDR1 SGHRS and CDR2 YFSETQ come from the germline V gene. The trim removed 4 bases at V and 4 bases at J, leaving 11 bases unmatched. The CDR3 coding sequence is TGCGCCAGCAGCCCGACCGGGACAGGGCTAGGCTATGGCTACACCTTC. Its translation is CASSPTGTGLGYGYTF.

The chain joins TRBV11-2 to TRBJ1-3; no clear D. V lost 5 bases, J lost 0 bases, and 17 bases lay in between. The germline gives CDR1 SGHAT, CDR2 FQNNGV. The CDR3 has 17 amino acids. This CDR3 is CASSALTEGTSGNTIYF. In DNA form, the CDR3 reads TGTGCCAGCAGCGCCCTAACTGAGGGAACCTCTGGAAACACCATATATTTT.

V usage is TRBV30 and J usage is TRBJ1-6, with D hard to call. This CDR3 region has 14 residues. Per germline, CDR1 GTSNPN and CDR2 SVGIG (reference sequence). With 3 bases removed from V and 10 bases from J, the gap between germline ends came to 16 bases. The CDR3 is CAWSRRESWSPLHF. The CDR3 DNA follows: TGTGCCTGGAGCCGGAGGGAGAGCTGGTCACCCCTCCACTTT.

In this sample, this clone turned up once. The chain combines TRBV7-3 with TRBJ2-5, with D perhaps matching TRBD1 (6 bases). Per germline, CDR1 SGHTA and CDR2 FQGTGA. Trimming took off 1 base at V and 5 bases at J, with 8 bases between the two ends. The CDR3 is 13 residues long. CDR3 region: CASSLSQGETQYF. The DNA for the CDR3 is TGTGCCAGCAGCTTAAGTCAGGGGGAGACCCAGTACTTC.

This chain connects TRBV7-8 to TRBJ1-4; tentative D call: TRBD1 (6 bases). V was shortened by 1 base and J by 5 bases, with 17 bases between the two germline ends. Germline-derived CDR1 and CDR2 are SGHVS and FQNEAQ. This CDR3 has 17 residues. The CDR3: CASSLVPGQLMNEKLFF. The CDR3 DNA sequence: TGTGCCAGCAGCTTAGTACCCGGACAGTTGATGAATGAAAAACTGTTTTTT.

V is TRBV29-1 and J is TRBJ2-7; D is perhaps TRBD1 (6 bases). This CDR3 comprises 13 residues. Looked up from germline, CDR1 is SQVTM and CDR2 is ANQGSEA. V shed 5 bases and J shed 1 base, with 12 bases lying between them. The CDR3 reads CSVLRQESYEQYF. The CDR3 DNA sequence: TGCAGCGTTCTTCGACAGGAGTCCTACGAGCAGTACTTC.

The chain has TRBV6-5 and TRBJ1-6, with TRBD1 matching 8 bases. The CDR3 loop spans 13 amino acids. The V and J ends lost 7 bases and 10 bases, in that order; junction bases with no gene match: 6. The V gene's germline CDR1 is MNHEY and CDR2 SVGAGI. CDR3 DNA: TGTGCCAGCACACAGGGGGTGGACTCACCCCTCCACTTT. Residues: CASTQGVDSPLHF.

This chain links TRBV10-2 with TRBJ2-1, with 10 positions matching TRBD2. The CDR3 has 14 residues. The ends lost 10 bases at V and 7 bases at J; junction bases unmatched: 10. In germline, CDR1 is WSHSY, CDR2 SAAADI. The CDR3 protein is CATTSSGGVNEQFF. The CDR3 coding sequence is TGCGCCACGACGAGCAGCGGGGGGGTAAATGAGCAGTTCTTC.